This T cell receptor (delta chain) is drawn from a study of Vδ1+ human thymocytes. On this clone: What it binds is not known.

RNA was extracted from the cells and then reverse transcribed. The CDR3 regions were amplified by multiplex PCR from V-gene primers to a constant-region primer. TCRdb redid the clone calls on the multiplex PCR reads with CATT. The profile covers roughly 76,000 delta-chain clones, with around 35% appearing a single time and roughly 0.25% taken by the ten largest. The V and J ends lost 5 bases and 0 bases respectively, with 16 bases between them. Germline V CDR1 and CDR2: TSWWSYY, QGS. This CDR3 contains 16 residues. The sorted cells were CD3+ Vdelta1+ Vdelta2- thymocytes from alphabeta-depleted thymus. The study's findings and limits: Donors shared many TRG clonotypes but few TRD clonotypes. Around a fifth of thymic delta-chain sequences were Vdelta2, with few Vdelta3, unlike blood Vdelta1+ controls. In the thymus, TRG and TRD repertoires looked highly polyclonal with Gaussian CDR3 lengths. Unexpected Vdelta2 sequences could cause misinterpretation of bulk repertoire data.

The sample was Vdelta1+ gamma-delta thymocytes from the thymus. Indicated subset: FACS-sorted CD3+ TCRalphabeta- TCRVdelta1+ TCRVdelta2- thymocytes. The TCR sequence derives from a boy under two years old who had congenital heart surgery. This chain uses TRDV1 with TRDJ1; no definite D call. CDR3 nucleotides: TGTGCTCTTGGGATACTGAGGATTAAGTACACCGATAAACTCATCTTT. Protein sequence: CALGILRIKYTDKLIF.